Listed here is a single T cell receptor beta chain. Trimming took 4 bases from V and 1 from J; bases not matched to a gene: 1. There are 15 residues in the CDR3. Germline V gene sequence: CDR1 KGHSH, CDR2 LQKENI. The method was immunoSEQ multiplex PCR; TCRdb's version includes in-frame clones alone and lacks a portion of them. Here the sample spans a few hundred thousand clones, roughly 87% being singletons. The data stem from a study of blood T cell repertoires in COVID-19. Overall study context: T cells, B-cell-depleted T cells, or PBMCs supplied cDNA or gDNA.

This receptor was taken from a woman between 40 and 55 years old who had recovered from COVID-19. The specimen was peripheral blood. This sequence joins TRBV18 and TRBJ2-2; TRBD1 matches 9 bases. The CDR3 reads CASSQGQGNTGELFF. The CDR3 nucleotides are TGTGCCAGCTCACAGGGACAGGGGAACACCGGGGAGCTGTTTTTT. The full variable domain, its missing parts supplied by reference TRBV18 and TRBJ2-2, is NAGVMQNPRHLVRRRGQEARLRCSPMKGHSHVYWYRQLPEEGLKFMVYLQKENIIDESGMPKERFSAEFPKEGPSILRIQQVVRGDSAAYFCASSQGQGNTGELFFGEGSRLTVL.